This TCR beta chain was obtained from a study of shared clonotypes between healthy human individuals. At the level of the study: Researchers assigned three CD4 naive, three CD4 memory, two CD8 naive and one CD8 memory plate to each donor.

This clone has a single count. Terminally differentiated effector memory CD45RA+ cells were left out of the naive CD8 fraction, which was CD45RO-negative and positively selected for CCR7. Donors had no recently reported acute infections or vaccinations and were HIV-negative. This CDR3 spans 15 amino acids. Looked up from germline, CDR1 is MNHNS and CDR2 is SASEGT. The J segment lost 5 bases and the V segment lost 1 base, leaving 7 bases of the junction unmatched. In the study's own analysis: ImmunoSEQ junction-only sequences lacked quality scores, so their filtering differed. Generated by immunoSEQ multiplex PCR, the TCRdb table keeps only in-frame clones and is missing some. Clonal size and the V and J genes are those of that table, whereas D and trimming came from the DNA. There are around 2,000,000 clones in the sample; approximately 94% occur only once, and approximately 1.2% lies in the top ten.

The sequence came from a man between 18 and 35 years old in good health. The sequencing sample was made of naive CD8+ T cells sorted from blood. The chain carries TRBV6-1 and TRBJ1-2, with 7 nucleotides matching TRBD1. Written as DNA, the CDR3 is TGTGCCAGCAGTGAAGGAGTCGCAGGGGGATATGGCTACACCTTC. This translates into CASSEGVAGGYGYTF.